This T cell receptor (beta chain) was found in a study of cytomegalovirus exposure and HLA in healthy donors. The V gene's germline CDR1 is MGHRA and CDR2 YSYEKL. This CDR3 is 14 amino acids long. The V end lost 4 bases, the J end lost 0 bases, and 9 bases lay between the germline ends. A remark on this clone: What it recognizes is unknown.

Regarding the study as a whole: What TCR beta sequences reportedly achieved was accurate prediction of HLA-A and HLA-B alleles in most subjects.

Use of 60 Vbeta and 13 Jbeta primers characterized the PCR. Data came from immunoSEQ multiplex PCR; TCRdb stores just in-frame clones and leaves some out. The sample shows under 200,000 clones, 73% of them seen only once. The sample taken for sequencing was PBMCs. The chain combines TRBV4-1 with TRBJ1-1; D may be TRBD1 (6 bases). The TCR was taken from a woman aged 18-29 years in good health and CMV-seropositive. This CDR3 is CASSRTVMNTEAFF. The CDR3 DNA reads as TGCGCCAGCAGCCGGACAGTCATGAACACTGAAGCTTTCTTT.